Below are 22 T cell receptor beta chains sequenced from a single sample in a study of Ad26.COV2.S vaccination and SARS-CoV-2 variants. The method was immunoSEQ multiplex PCR; TCRdb's version includes in-frame clones alone and lacks a portion of them. The sample consists of fewer than 400,000 clones, around nine tenths of them appearing once. Specified treatment: over 15 received Ad26.COV2.S at low or high dose, single or two shots; about 5 received placebo; per-sample allocation not given. Sampling occurred on day 63 after the first vaccine or placebo injection. Source: peripheral blood, taken in a trial of Ad26.COV2.S vaccine versus placebo. Every receptor here comes from a person aged 18-65 years who received the Ad26.COV2.S COVID-19 vaccine or a placebo.

This chain links TRBV7-9 with TRBJ1-2; TRBD1 matches at 7 bases. The CDR3 extends over 16 amino acids. Germline CDR1 is SEHNR and CDR2 is FQNEAQ (reference sequence). Unmatched junction bases numbered 14, after V lost 5 bases and J lost 5 bases. In nucleotides, the CDR3 is TGTGCCAGCAGCCACCGGACAGGACGAGATATATATGGCTACACCTTC. As protein: CASSHRTGRDIYGYTF.

This clone came up a few times. The J gene is TRBJ1-1, the V gene TRBV6-6; the D gene is possibly TRBD1 (6 bases). The CDR3 length is 13 residues. Germline V CDR1 and CDR2: MNHNY, SVGAGI (reference sequence). V was pared by 2 bases and J by 11 bases, with 15 bases between. CDR3 amino acids: CASSYPPQGPAFF. In DNA, the CDR3 is TGTGCCAGCAGTTACCCCCCGCAGGGGCCTGCTTTCTTT.

CDR3 sequence: CASSFAGDGYTF. DNA of the CDR3: TGTGCCAGCAGTTTCGCGGGGGATGGCTACACCTTC. The chain combines TRBV12-3 or TRBV12-4 with TRBJ1-2; maybe TRBD1 (5 bases). V was clipped by 3 bases and J by 6 bases, with 8 bases between them. The CDR3 is 12 residues long.

The chain couples TRBV2 to TRBJ2-2; 10 bases line up with TRBD1. CDR3 length: 16 residues. The germline CDR1 and CDR2 sequences are SNHLY and FYNNEI. With V trimmed by 5 bases and J by 5 bases, 8 bases remained unmatched. The chain's CDR3 is CASSSNLGQGTGELFF. The DNA of the CDR3 is TGTGCCAGCAGTAGTAATTTGGGACAGGGGACCGGGGAGCTGTTTTTT.

The chain has TRBV5-1 and TRBJ2-2, with D uncertain. Germline assignment: CDR1 SGHRS and CDR2 YFSETQ. V dropped 1 base and J dropped 4 bases, with 11 bases sitting between them. This CDR3 has 15 residues. The CDR3 DNA reads TGCGCCAGCAGCTTGCTGGCGGTGAGCACCGGGGAGCTGTTTTTT. Translated, it gives CASSLLAVSTGELFF.

The rearrangement joins TRBV2 to TRBJ1-1, with TRBD1 matching over 9 bases. V shed 6 bases and J 5 bases; nucleotides not matched to a gene: 4. Looked up from germline, CDR1 is SNHLY and CDR2 is FYNNEI. The CDR3 contains 13 residues. CDR3 sequence: CASREDRGTEAFF. The CDR3 nucleotides are TGTGCCAGCAGGGAGGACAGGGGTACTGAAGCTTTCTTT. Drawing the rest from reference TRBV2 and TRBJ1-1, the complete variable domain is EPEVTQTPSHQVTQMGQEVILRCVPISNHLYFYWYRQILGQKVEFLVSFYNNEISEKSEIFDDQFSVERPDGSNFTLKIRSTKLEDSAMYFCASREDRGTEAFFGQGTRLTVV.

CDR3 protein: CASKRTESANYGYTF. In nucleotides, the CDR3 is TGTGCCAGCAAGAGAACGGAGTCGGCTAACTATGGCTACACCTTC. The genes are TRBV2 and TRBJ1-2; the D is unclear. The CDR3 contains 15 residues. The V end lost 7 bases, the J end lost 0 bases, and 15 bases lay between the germline ends. Germline assignment: CDR1 SNHLY and CDR2 FYNNEI.

This chain connects TRBV10-3 to TRBJ1-1; the D gene is possibly TRBD1 (5 bases). Trimming cost V 0 bases and J 7 bases, with 9 bases left between them. Germline V gene lookup returns CDR1 ENHRY and CDR2 SYGVKD. There are 13 residues in the CDR3. The CDR3 is CAISESRQGEAFF. The DNA for the CDR3 is TGTGCCATCAGTGAGTCGCGGCAGGGTGAAGCTTTCTTT.

The chain has TRBV11-2 and TRBJ1-3; a weak D match, TRBD1 (6 bases). CDR1 is SGHAT and CDR2 is FQNNGV in the germline V gene. The CDR3 consists of 15 residues. The germline V and J ends were trimmed by 1 base and 0 bases, with 7 bases remaining between them. The CDR3 DNA follows: TGTGCCAGCAGCTTAGGGACAGCCTCTGGAAACACCATATATTTT. Its protein is CASSLGTASGNTIYF.

The rearrangement uses TRBV3-1 (or the pseudogene TRBV3-2) and TRBJ2-5; 13 bases line up with TRBD2. Germline V CDR1 and CDR2: LGHDT, YNNKEL (reference sequence). After removal of 4 bases from V and 5 bases from J, the junction contained 7 bases not matched to a gene. This CDR3 has 16 amino acids. CDR3 nucleotide sequence: TGTGCCAGCAGCCGGACTAGCGGGGGAGGCGGGGAGACCCAGTACTTC. Translating gives CASSRTSGGGGETQYF.

V usage is TRBV3-1 (or the pseudogene TRBV3-2) and J usage is TRBJ2-2, with 7 nucleotides matching TRBD1. CDR1 and CDR2 (germline): LGHDT, YNNKEL (reference sequence). Trimming cost V 6 bases and J 1 base; bases outside gene matches: 2. This CDR3 region has 14 residues. CDR3 sequence reads: CASRRQGNTGELFF. DNA of the CDR3: TGTGCCAGCAGGCGACAGGGGAACACCGGGGAGCTGTTTTTT.

This clone turned up a few times. The chain employs TRBV11-2 and TRBJ2-7; 11 bases match TRBD1. From germline, CDR1 is SGHAT and CDR2 FQNNGV. This CDR3 has 13 amino acids. V shed 4 bases and J 6 bases; nucleotides not matched to a gene: 2. This chain's CDR3 is CASSWDRGGEQYF. CDR3 nucleotides: TGTGCCAGCAGCTGGGACAGGGGGGGCGAGCAGTACTTC.

The chain's CDR3 is CASRPAAMRREETQYF. DNA of the CDR3: TGTGCCAGCAGACCAGCGGCTATGCGCCGAGAAGAGACCCAGTACTTC. The rearrangement joins TRBV6-6 to TRBJ2-5, with D perhaps matching TRBD2 (5 bases). CDR1 and CDR2 (germline): MNHNY, SVGAGI (reference sequence). The CDR3 runs to 16 residues. The germline V and J ends were trimmed by 6 bases and 3 bases, with 20 bases remaining between them.

This chain uses TRBV2 with TRBJ2-6, with D maybe TRBD2 (5 bases). This CDR3 region has 15 residues. CDR1 is SNHLY, CDR2 FYNNEI, per germline. Trimming shortened V by 6 bases and J by 4 bases, and 13 bases separated the two germline ends. CDR3 loop: CASRREGTGANVLTF. The CDR3 region has the DNA TGTGCCAGCAGGCGCGAGGGTACCGGGGCCAACGTCCTGACTTTC.

The V and J genes are TRBV30 and TRBJ1-6; possibly TRBD1 for D (5 bases). V lost 0 bases and J lost 7, with 7 bases in between. The CDR3 is made up of 13 amino acids. Germline CDR1 is GTSNPN and CDR2 is SVGIG (reference sequence). DNA of the CDR3: TGTGCCTGGAGTGTACAGGACAATTCACCCCTCCACTTT. Protein sequence: CAWSVQDNSPLHF.

CDR3 sequence: CASSQDTGTGGFRKTQYF. Here the CDR3 DNA reads TGCGCCAGCAGCCAAGATACTGGGACAGGGGGTTTTAGGAAGACCCAGTACTTC. V and J are TRBV4-1 and TRBJ2-5; 11 bases map to TRBD1. V was clipped by 0 bases and J by 6 bases; unmatched bases: 12. The CDR3 sequence is 18 residues long. CDR1 and CDR2 from the germline V gene are MGHRA and YSYEKL.

The chain is built from TRBV9 and TRBJ1-1; a possible D gene is TRBD1 (6 bases). Germline values: CDR1 SGDLS, CDR2 YYNGEE. The CDR3 runs 15 residues. The ends were cut back, 0 bases at V and 4 bases at J, with 13 bases in the middle. The CDR3, as DNA: TGTGCCAGCAGCGTAGTCAACAGGGCCCGCACTGAAGCTTTCTTT. Encoded protein: CASSVVNRARTEAFF.

The chain recombines TRBV5-4 with TRBJ2-4; 8 bases match TRBD2. Unmatched junction bases numbered 1, after V lost 0 bases and J lost 5 bases. Germline loops: CDR1 SGHNT, CDR2 YYREEE (reference sequence). This CDR3 has 14 amino acids. The CDR3 loop is CASSLGSGENIQYF. In DNA, the CDR3 is TGTGCCAGCAGCTTGGGTAGCGGGGAAAACATTCAGTACTTC.

The genes are TRBV5-1 and TRBJ2-7; the D is unclear. Trimming took off 4 bases at V and 6 bases at J, with 17 bases between the two ends. Germline V gene data show CDR1 as SGHRS and CDR2 as YFSETQ. CDR3 size: 14 residues. The CDR3 region has the DNA TGCGCCAGCAGCACTGAGGTACGTAACAGCGAGCAGTACTTC. Encoded protein: CASSTEVRNSEQYF.

The chain carries TRBV6-5 and TRBJ1-1; D gene uncertain. Trimming took off 5 bases at V and 3 bases at J, with 13 bases between the two ends. Germline assignment: CDR1 MNHEY and CDR2 SVGAGI. The CDR3 has 14 amino acids. The CDR3 coding sequence is TGTGCCAGCAGTACTCAGCCGAGGGACACTGAAGCTTTCTTT. This codes for CASSTQPRDTEAFF.

This chain joins TRBV2 and TRBJ1-2; TRBD1 aligns across 11 bases. Trimming cost V 8 bases and J 7 bases; bases outside gene matches: 9. CDR3 length: 14 residues. Germline lookup yields CDR1 SNHLY and CDR2 FYNNEI. This CDR3 reads CASSPWTGGSGYTF. As DNA, the CDR3 is TGTGCCAGCTCGCCTTGGACAGGGGGCTCTGGCTACACCTTC. Full variable domain (rest looked up from reference TRBV2 and TRBJ1-2): EPEVTQTPSHQVTQMGQEVILRCVPISNHLYFYWYRQILGQKVEFLVSFYNNEISEKSEIFDDQFSVERPDGSNFTLKIRSTKLEDSAMYFCASSPWTGGSGYTFGSGTRLTVV.

The chain recombines TRBV6-5 with TRBJ1-1; D uncertain. The CDR3 has 14 residues. V gave up 4 bases and J gave up 1 base, with 10 bases separating them. Germline CDR1 reads MNHEY; CDR2 reads SVGAGI. The CDR3 nucleotides read TGTGCCAGCAGTTCCGGACGGAAGAACACTGAAGCTTTCTTT. This gives the protein CASSSGRKNTEAFF.